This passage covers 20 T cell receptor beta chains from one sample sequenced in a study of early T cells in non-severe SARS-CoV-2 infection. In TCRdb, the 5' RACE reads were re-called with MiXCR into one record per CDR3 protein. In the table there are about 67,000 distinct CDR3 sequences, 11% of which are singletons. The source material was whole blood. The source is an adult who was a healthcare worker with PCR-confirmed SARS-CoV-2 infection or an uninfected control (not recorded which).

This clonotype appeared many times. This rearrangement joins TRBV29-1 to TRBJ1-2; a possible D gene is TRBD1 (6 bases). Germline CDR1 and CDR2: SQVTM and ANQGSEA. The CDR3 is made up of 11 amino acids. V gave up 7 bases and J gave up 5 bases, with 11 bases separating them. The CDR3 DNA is TGCAGCGGTGGGACACAGTATGGCTACACCTTC. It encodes CSGGTQYGYTF.

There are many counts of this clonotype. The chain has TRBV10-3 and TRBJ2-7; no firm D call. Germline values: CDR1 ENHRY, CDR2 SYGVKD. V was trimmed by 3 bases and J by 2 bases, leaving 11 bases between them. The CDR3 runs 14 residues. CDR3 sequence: CAISDSDITYEQYF. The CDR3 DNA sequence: TGTGCCATCAGTGACTCCGACATCACCTACGAGCAGTACTTC.

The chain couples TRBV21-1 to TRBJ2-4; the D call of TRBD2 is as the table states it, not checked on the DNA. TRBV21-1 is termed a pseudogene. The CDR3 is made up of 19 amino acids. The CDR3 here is CASTPGLAGPEEAKNIQYF. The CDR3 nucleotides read TGTGCCAGCACCCCGGGACTAGCGGGACCGGAGGAGGCCAAAAACATTCAGTACTTC.

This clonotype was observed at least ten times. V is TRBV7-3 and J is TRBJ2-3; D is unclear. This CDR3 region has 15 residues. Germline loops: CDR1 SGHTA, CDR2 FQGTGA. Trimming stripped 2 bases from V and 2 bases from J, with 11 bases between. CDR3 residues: CASSLGVTTTDTQYF. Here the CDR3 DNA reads TGTGCCAGCAGCTTAGGTGTTACCACCACAGATACGCAGTATTTT.

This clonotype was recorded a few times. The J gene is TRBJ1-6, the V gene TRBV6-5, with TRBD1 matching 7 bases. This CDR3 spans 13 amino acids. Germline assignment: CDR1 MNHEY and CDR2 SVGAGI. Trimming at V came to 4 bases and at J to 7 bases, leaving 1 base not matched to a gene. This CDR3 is CASSSTGNSPLHF. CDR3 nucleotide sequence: TGTGCCAGCAGTTCGACAGGGAATTCACCCCTCCACTTT.

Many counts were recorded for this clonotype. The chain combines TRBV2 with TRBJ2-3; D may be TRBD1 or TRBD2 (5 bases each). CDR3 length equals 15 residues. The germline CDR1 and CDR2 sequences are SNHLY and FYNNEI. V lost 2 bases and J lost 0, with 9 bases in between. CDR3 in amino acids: CASSEMGVSTDTQYF. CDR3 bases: TGTGCCAGCAGTGAAATGGGGGTTAGCACAGATACGCAGTATTTT.

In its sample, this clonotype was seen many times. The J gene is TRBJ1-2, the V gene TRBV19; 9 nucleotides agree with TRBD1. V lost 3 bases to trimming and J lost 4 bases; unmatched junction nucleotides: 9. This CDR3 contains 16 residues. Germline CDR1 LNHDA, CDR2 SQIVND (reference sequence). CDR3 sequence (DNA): TGTGCCAGTAGTATCCTCCCCGGGACAGGGATCTATGGCTACACCTTC. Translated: CASSILPGTGIYGYTF.

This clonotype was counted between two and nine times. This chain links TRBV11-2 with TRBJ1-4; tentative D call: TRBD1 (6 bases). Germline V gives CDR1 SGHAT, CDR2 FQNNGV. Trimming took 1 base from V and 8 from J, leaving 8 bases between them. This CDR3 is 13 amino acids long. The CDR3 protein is CASSLVRGEKLFF. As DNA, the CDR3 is TGTGCCAGCAGCTTAGTAAGGGGGGAAAAACTGTTTTTT.

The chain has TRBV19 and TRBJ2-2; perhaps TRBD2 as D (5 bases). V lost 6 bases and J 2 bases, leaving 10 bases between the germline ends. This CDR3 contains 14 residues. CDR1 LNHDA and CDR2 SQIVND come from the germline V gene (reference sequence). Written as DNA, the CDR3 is TGTGCCAGTAGGGCAGGAGGAAACACCGGGGAGCTGTTTTTT. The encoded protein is CASRAGGNTGELFF.

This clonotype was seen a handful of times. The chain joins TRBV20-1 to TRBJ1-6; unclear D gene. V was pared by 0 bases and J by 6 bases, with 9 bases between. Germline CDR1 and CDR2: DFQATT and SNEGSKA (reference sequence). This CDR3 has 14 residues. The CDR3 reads CSARESVRNSPLHF. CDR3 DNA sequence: TGCAGTGCTAGAGAAAGTGTTCGTAATTCACCCCTCCACTTT.

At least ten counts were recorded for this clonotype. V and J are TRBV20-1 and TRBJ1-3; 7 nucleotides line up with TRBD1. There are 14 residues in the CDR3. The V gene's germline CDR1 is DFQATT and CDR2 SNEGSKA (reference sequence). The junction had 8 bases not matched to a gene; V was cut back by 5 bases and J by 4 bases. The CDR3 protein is CSAPRGGTGNTIYF. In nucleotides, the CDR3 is TGCAGTGCTCCTAGAGGGGGCACAGGAAACACCATATATTTT.

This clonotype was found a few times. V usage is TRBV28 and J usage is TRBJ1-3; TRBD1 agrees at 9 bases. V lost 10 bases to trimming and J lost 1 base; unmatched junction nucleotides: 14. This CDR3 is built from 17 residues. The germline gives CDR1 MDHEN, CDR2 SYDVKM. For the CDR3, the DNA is TGTGCCACCAACTCTGCCGGGACAGGGATGTCTGGAAACACCATATATTTT. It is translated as CATNSAGTGMSGNTIYF. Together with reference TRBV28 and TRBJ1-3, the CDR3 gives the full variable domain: DVKVTQSSRYLVKRTGEKVFLECVQDMDHENMFWYRQDPGLGLRLIYFSYDVKMKEKGDIPEGYSVSREKKERFSLILESASTNQTSMYLCATNSAGTGMSGNTIYFGEGSWLTVV.

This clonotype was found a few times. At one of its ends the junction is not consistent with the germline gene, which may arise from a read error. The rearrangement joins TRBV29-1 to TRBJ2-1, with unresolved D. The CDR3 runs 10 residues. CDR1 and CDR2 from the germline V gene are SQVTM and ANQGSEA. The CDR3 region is CSISYNEQFF. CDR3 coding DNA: TGTTCGATCTCCTACAATGAGCAGTTCTTC.

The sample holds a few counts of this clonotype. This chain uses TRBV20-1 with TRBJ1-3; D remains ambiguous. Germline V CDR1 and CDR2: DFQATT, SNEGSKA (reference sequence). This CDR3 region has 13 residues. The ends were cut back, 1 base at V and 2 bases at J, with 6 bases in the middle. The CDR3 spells CSARGVAGNTIYF. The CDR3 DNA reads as TGCAGTGCTAGAGGGGTCGCTGGAAACACCATATATTTT.

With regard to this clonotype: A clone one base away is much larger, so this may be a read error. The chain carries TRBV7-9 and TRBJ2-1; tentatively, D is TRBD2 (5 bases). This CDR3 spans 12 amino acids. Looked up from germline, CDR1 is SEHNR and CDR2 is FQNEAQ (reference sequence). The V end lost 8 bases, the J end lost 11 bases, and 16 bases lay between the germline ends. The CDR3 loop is CASQEEEDKQFF. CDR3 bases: TGTGCCAGCCAGGAGGAGGAGGATAAGCAGTTCTTC. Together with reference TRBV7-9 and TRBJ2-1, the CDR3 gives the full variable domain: DTGVSQNPRHKITKRGQNVTFRCDPISEHNRLYWYRQTLGQGPEFLTYFQNEAQLEKSRLLSDRFSAERPKGSFSTLEIQRTEQGDSAMYLCASQEEEDKQFFGPGTRLTVL.

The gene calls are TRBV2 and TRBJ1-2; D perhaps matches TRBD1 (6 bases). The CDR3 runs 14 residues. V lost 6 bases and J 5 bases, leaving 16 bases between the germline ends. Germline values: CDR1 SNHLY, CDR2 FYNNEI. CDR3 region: CASRATGRTYGYTF. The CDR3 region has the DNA TGTGCCAGCAGGGCGACAGGCCGAACTTATGGCTACACCTTC.

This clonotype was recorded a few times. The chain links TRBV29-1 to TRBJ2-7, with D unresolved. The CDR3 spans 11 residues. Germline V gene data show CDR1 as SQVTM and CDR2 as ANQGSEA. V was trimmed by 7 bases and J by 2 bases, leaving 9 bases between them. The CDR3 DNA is TGCAGCGGTGTAGATCCCTACGAGCAGTACTTC. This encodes CSGVDPYEQYF.

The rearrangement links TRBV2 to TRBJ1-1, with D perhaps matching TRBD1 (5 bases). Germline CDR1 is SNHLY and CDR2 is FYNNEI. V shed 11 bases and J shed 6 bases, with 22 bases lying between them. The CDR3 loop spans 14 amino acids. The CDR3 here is CASQDPLGGAEAFF. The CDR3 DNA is TGTGCCTCACAGGATCCGCTCGGGGGGGCTGAAGCTTTCTTT. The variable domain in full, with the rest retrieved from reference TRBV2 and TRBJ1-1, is EPEVTQTPSHQVTQMGQEVILRCVPISNHLYFYWYRQILGQKVEFLVSFYNNEISEKSEIFDDQFSVERPDGSNFTLKIRSTKLEDSAMYFCASQDPLGGAEAFFGQGTRLTVV.

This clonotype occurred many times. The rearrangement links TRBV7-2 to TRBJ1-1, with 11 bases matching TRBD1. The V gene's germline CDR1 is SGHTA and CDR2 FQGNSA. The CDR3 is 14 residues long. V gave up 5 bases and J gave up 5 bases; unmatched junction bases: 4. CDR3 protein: CASSPDRGRTEAFF. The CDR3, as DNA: TGTGCCAGCAGCCCGGACAGGGGGCGGACTGAAGCTTTCTTT.

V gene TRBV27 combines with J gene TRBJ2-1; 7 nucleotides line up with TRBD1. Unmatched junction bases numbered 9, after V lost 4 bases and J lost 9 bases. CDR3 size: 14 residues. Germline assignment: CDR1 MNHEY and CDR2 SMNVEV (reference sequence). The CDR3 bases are TGTGCCAGCAGTTCCCAGACAGGGTGGGGTGAGCAGTTCTTC. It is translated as CASSSQTGWGEQFF.